The subject of this entry is one TCR beta chain. Different DNA sequences within this sample yield the same CDR3. These data are taken from a study of shared clonotypes between healthy human individuals. Study in general: Every donor yielded three CD4 naive, three CD4 memory, two CD8 naive and one CD8 memory plate.

Naivety among CD8 cells was defined by CD45RO negativity and positive CCR7 selection, thereby excluding terminally differentiated effector memory CD45RA+ cells. Clones were read by immunoSEQ multiplex PCR, and TCRdb kept only the in-frame ones, dropping some. The sample contains roughly 1,800,000 clones, about 94% of which appear only once. The sequence came from a man younger than 35 in good health. The material sequenced was naive CD8+ T cells sorted from blood.

The CDR3 loop reads CASSYLGGSYEQYF. The CDR3 DNA reads as TGTGCCAGCAGTTACCTTGGCGGGAGCTACGAGCAGTACTTC. The rearrangement joins TRBV6-5 to TRBJ2-7; 7 positions match TRBD2. V gave up 2 bases and J gave up 3 bases; unmatched junction bases: 4. CDR3 size: 14 residues. Per the germline V gene, CDR1 is MNHEY and CDR2 is SVGAGI.